This passage covers 16 T cell receptor beta chains from one sample sequenced in a study of tumor-infiltrating lymphocytes in primary liver carcinoma. With a constant-region primer, TCR beta cDNA was made from 450 to 500 ng of total RNA. Sequencing libraries for TCR beta derived from three nested multiplex PCR rounds that used slightly modified ARM-PCR. TRBV1-TRBV30 forward primers and a C-beta reverse primer were used in the first two PCR rounds, which each ran for around 11 cycles. Via MiXCR, TCRdb re-called the multiplex PCR reads, giving one row per CDR3 protein. The repertoire holds just over 20,000 distinct CDR3 sequences, with almost 80% as singletons. Extraction of RNA together with DNA used roughly 19-31 mg of unsorted bulk tissue. What was sequenced was liver tumor tissue from sampling region 4. This sample's subset: tumor region T4, right-lateral pole. The receptors derive from a woman younger than 45 with primary liver carcinoma and hepatitis B virus infection.

A note on this clonotype: The junction differs from germline at one of its ends, possibly a read error. This chain connects TRBV29-1 to TRBJ2-2; 7 bases are a match to TRBD1. CDR1 SQVTM and CDR2 ANQGSEA come from the germline V gene. This CDR3 has 13 amino acids. The CDR3 bases are TGCAGCGTTTGGAGACGAGACACAGGGGAGCTGTTTTTC. This codes for CSVWRRDTGELFF.

In regard to this clonotype: One end of the junction varies from germline; a read error may be responsible. The J gene is TRBJ1-5, the V gene TRBV4-1; the D gene is possibly TRBD1 (6 bases). The end of the DNA aligns better with TRBJ2-3, so the J call may be wrong. This CDR3 region has 14 residues. The germline gives CDR1 MGHRA, CDR2 YSYEKL. The CDR3 protein is CTSDSRTDIQPQYF. The CDR3 DNA sequence: TGCACCAGCGACTCACGGACAGATATACAGCCCCAGTATTTT.

Concerning this clonotype: Germline is not matched at one junction end, which may reflect a read error. The chain links TRBV4-1 to TRBJ2-5; TRBD2 is a possible D gene (5 bases). Germline CDR1 MGHRA, CDR2 YSYEKL. CDR3 length: 14 amino acids. CDR3 region: CASSQGERAVTQCF. In nucleotides, the CDR3 is TGTGCCAGCAGCCAAGGAGAGAGGGCCGTGACCCAGTGCTTC.

The chain joins TRBV5-4 to TRBJ2-3, with D tentatively TRBD1 (6 bases). CDR1 is SGHNT, CDR2 YYREEE, per germline (reference sequence). CDR3 length: 17 residues. Deletions cut 9 bases from V and 2 bases from J, with 25 bases between. CDR3 amino acids: CAISVEGHPPLTDTQYF. Here the CDR3 DNA reads TGTGCCATCAGTGTAGAGGGACACCCTCCACTCACAGATACGCAGTATTTT.

As for this clonotype: Sequence at one end of the junction differs from germline and may be a read error. V usage is TRBV4-2 and J usage is TRBJ1-2, with a weak D call TRBD1 (5 bases). The CDR3 consists of 12 residues. Germline V gene lookup returns CDR1 LGHNA and CDR2 YNFKEQ. The CDR3 DNA is TGTGCCAGCAGCCCGGGACGCTATAGCTGCACCTTT. It specifies CASSPGRYSCTF.

This chain joins TRBV11-3 and TRBJ2-3; D unresolved. The CDR3 runs to 13 residues. The germline gives CDR1 SGHNT, CDR2 YENEEA. CDR3 sequence reads: CAKSKESTDTQYF. Written as DNA, the CDR3 is TGTGCTAAAAGTAAAGAATCCACAGATACGCAGTATTTT.

Concerning this clonotype: As the CDR3 is not closed by the conserved phenylalanine or tryptophan, this likely results from a read error. It is unclear where the CDR3 begins or ends on the DNA, so no DNA is shown, and the CDR3 is as TCRdb lists it. The V call is TRBV4-3, the J call TRBJ1-2; the table names TRBD1, a call not compared with the DNA. The CDR3 is 15 residues long, counting both termini. Looked up from germline, CDR1 is LGHNA and CDR2 is YSLEER. CDR3 amino acids: CVSSQDWGRVNGCTL.

In DNA, the CDR3 is TGTGCCATCGGCCAGGGACACCTAGGACAGGGGGGACCGCACGAGCAGTACTTC. Translation gives CAIGQGHLGQGGPHEQYF. The chain couples TRBV4-2 to TRBJ2-7, with 10 bases lining up with TRBD1. J was trimmed by 5 bases and V by 10 bases; bases with no gene match: 23. The CDR3 runs to 18 residues. Per the germline V gene, CDR1 is LGHNA and CDR2 is YNFKEQ.

There are a few counts of this clonotype. Because the CDR3 is missing its conserved closing phenylalanine or tryptophan, this is likely a read error. No DNA is shown, since the ends of the CDR3 on it are uncertain; the CDR3 is the one TCRdb lists. The chain has TRBV6-5 and TRBJ1-1; the table's D call of TRBD1 was not tested on the DNA. The CDR3 spans 13 amino acids, including both terminal residues. CDR1 MNHEY and CDR2 SVGAGI come from the germline V gene. The CDR3 loop is CASSRNRDAEAYL.

Concerning this clonotype itself: Mismatch with germline at one junction end may stem from a read error. The chain is built from TRBV5-6 and TRBJ2-7, with a possible D match to TRBD1 (6 bases). Germline V gene lookup returns CDR1 SGHDT and CDR2 YYEEEE. CDR3 size: 13 residues. This CDR3 reads CASRLRTGLSQYF. In DNA, the CDR3 is TGTGCAAGCAGGTTACGTACAGGGCTATCGCAGTACTTC.

The chain links TRBV12-3 or TRBV12-4 to TRBJ1-2, with 7 bases aligning to TRBD1. J gave up 6 bases and V 5 bases, and 15 bases lay outside the gene matches. The CDR3 covers 16 residues. In DNA form, the CDR3 reads TGTGCCAGCAGTCCCAGCGTTAAGGGGGCGACTCATGGCTACACCTTC. It translates to CASSPSVKGATHGYTF.

Comments on this clonotype: An end of the junction differs from the germline gene, which may be a read error. The chain combines TRBV11-2 with TRBJ2-5; D may be TRBD2 (7 bases). CDR1 is SGHAT and CDR2 is FQNNGV in the germline V gene. This CDR3 region has 14 residues. The DNA for the CDR3 is TGTACCAGCAGCTCCTCGGGGGGCTGGGAGGCCCAGTACTTC. Translating gives CTSSSSGGWEAQYF.

The J gene is TRBJ1-2, the V gene TRBV6-2 or TRBV6-3; D is unresolved. Germline lookup yields CDR1 MNHEY and CDR2 SVGEGT. V was trimmed by 5 bases and J by 7 bases, leaving 14 bases between them. This CDR3 has 13 amino acids. The CDR3 here is CASSLQYYGGYTF. CDR3 sequence (DNA): TGTGCCAGCAGTCTTCAGTACTATGGTGGCTACACCTTC.

A remark on this clonotype: A read error may account for a junction end that differs from germline. The chain uses TRBV4-3 and TRBJ1-2; TRBD1 might be the D (5 bases). This CDR3 has 20 residues. In germline, CDR1 is LGHNA, CDR2 YSLEER. The CDR3 reads CASSQGVGRGRTATNYGYTF. Here the CDR3 DNA reads TGCGCCAGCAGCCAGGGCGTAGGAAGGGGCAGGACCGCTACTAACTATGGGTACACCTTC.

The chain's CDR3 is CASSVAVSWSRETQYF. The CDR3 bases are TGTGCCAGCAGCGTAGCAGTTAGCTGGAGTAGAGAGACCCAGTACTTC. The chain joins TRBV9 to TRBJ2-5, with D uncertain. V was cut by 0 bases and J by 4 bases, with 16 bases left in between. CDR1 and CDR2 from the germline V gene are SGDLS and YYNGEE. The CDR3 loop spans 16 amino acids.

Comment on this clonotype: Germline and junction disagree at one end, which may indicate a read error. The genes are TRBV5-4 and TRBJ2-3; D is unresolved. The CDR3 consists of 17 residues. Germline loops: CDR1 SGHNT, CDR2 YYREEE (reference sequence). CDR3 DNA sequence: TGTGCCGGCAGCGTAGACGAACACCCTCCACCCACAGATACGCGGTATTTT. It yields the protein CAGSVDEHPPPTDTRYF.